This T cell receptor (beta chain) appears in the sequencing data of a study of blood T cell repertoires in COVID-19. Across the study: COVID-19 samples from acute and convalescent phases originated in the United States, Italy and Spain. In each case, the material was cDNA or gDNA derived from T cells, B-cell-depleted T cells, or PBMCs.

The authors' processing: Estimates of nucleated cell counts were drawn from the amplification of reference gene primers. The repertoire was sequenced with immunoSEQ multiplex PCR; TCRdb's copy has only in-frame clones and lacks some. V, J and clone size are those of that table, while D and trimming were read from the DNA. Among about 88,000 clones, over 90% were seen once, and the ten largest hold over 1.5%. Trimming removed 0 bases at V and 0 bases at J, with 6 bases between. Germline assignment: CDR1 MGHRA and CDR2 YSYEKL. The CDR3 loop spans 15 amino acids. The sequence derives from a man aged 55-75 years with acute or convalescent COVID-19. The chain recombines TRBV4-1 with TRBJ1-5; D perhaps matches TRBD1 (6 bases). Sequenced: peripheral blood. The CDR3 nucleotides read TGCGCCAGCAGCCAAGAGGGACATAGCAATCAGCCCCAGCATTTT. It encodes CASSQEGHSNQPQHF.